Listed below are T cell receptor beta chains from one sample, sequenced in a study of blood T cell repertoires in COVID-19. The table came from immunoSEQ multiplex PCR; TCRdb's copy has only in-frame clones and leaves some out. The sample includes about 74,000 clones, roughly 84% of them seen just once. Material for sequencing was peripheral blood. The receptors here all came from a man between 65 and 85 years old with active or convalescent COVID-19. Each CDR3 is given with its conserved first and last residue. D genes are given only for firm matches. Size is stated for part of the rows, as once, few or many counts, or as a class when the clone is expanded.

V gene	J gene	D gene	clone size	CDR3 protein	CDR3 DNA
TRBV7-6	TRBJ2-7	TRBD2	once	CASSLASGGAAPPEQYF	TGTGCCAGCAGCTTAGCTAGCGGGGGGGCGGCTCCGCCCGAGCAGTACTTC
TRBV19	TRBJ2-7	NA	NA	CASSRAGDSYEQYF	TGTGCCAGTAGTCGGGCAGGGGACTCCTACGAGCAGTACTTC
TRBV7-9	TRBJ1-5	TRBD1	NA	CASSPGTGGLNQPQHF	TGTGCCAGCAGCCCAGGGACAGGGGGCCTCAATCAGCCCCAGCATTTT
TRBV5-1	TRBJ1-1	TRBD1	NA	CASSLGGTGVNTEAFF	TGCGCCAGCAGCTTGGGGGGCACAGGGGTGAACACTGAAGCTTTCTTT
TRBV5-8	TRBJ1-4	NA	once	CASSLLREMREKLFF	TGTGCCAGCAGCCTATTGAGGGAGATGCGTGAAAAACTGTTTTTT
TRBV6-5	TRBJ2-7	NA	once	CASSTTLYEQYF	TGTGCCAGCAGTACTACTTTATACGAGCAGTACTTC
TRBV29-1	TRBJ1-1	NA	NA	CSVRGPVETEAFF	TGCAGCGTAAGAGGTCCTGTCGAGACTGAAGCTTTCTTT
TRBV7-9	TRBJ2-6	NA	NA	CASSLVTGSAGANVLTF	TGTGCCAGCAGCTTAGTGACCGGGTCAGCTGGGGCCAACGTCCTGACTTTC
TRBV19	TRBJ1-6	TRBD1	NA	CASSTTGQGSSPLHF	TGTGCCAGTAGCACGACCGGACAGGGGTCTTCACCCCTCCACTTT
TRBV6-5	TRBJ2-1	TRBD1	NA	CASSYLGTGERLEQFF	TGTGCCAGCAGTTACCTTGGGACAGGGGAACGACTTGAGCAGTTCTTC
TRBV3-1/TRBV3-2	TRBJ2-7	NA	NA	CASSLQGSYEQYF	TGTGCCAGCAGCCTACAGGGTTCCTACGAGCAGTACTTC
TRBV7-2	TRBJ1-2	TRBD1	NA	CASSLTAGGNGYTF	TGTGCCAGCAGCTTAACCGCAGGGGGCAATGGCTACACCTTC
TRBV6-5	TRBJ1-3	NA	NA	CASSTHPEGGNTIYF	TGTGCCAGCAGTACACATCCCGAGGGAGGAAACACCATATATTTT
TRBV30	TRBJ2-7	TRBD2	NA	CAWSPNTASGGAREQYF	TGTGCCTGGAGTCCCAATACCGCCAGCGGGGGGGCGAGGGAGCAGTACTTC
TRBV5-4	TRBJ2-3	TRBD2	NA	CASSSGTSGFLGTDTQYF	TGTGCCAGCAGCTCCGGGACTAGCGGCTTCCTCGGCACAGATACGCAGTATTTT
TRBV14	TRBJ2-7	NA	few	CASSLLGGYEQYF	TGTGCCAGCAGCCTGCTCGGGGGCTACGAGCAGTACTTC
TRBV7-9	TRBJ2-1	NA	NA	CASSPNGPYNEQFF	TGTGCCAGCAGCCCTAATGGGCCCTACAATGAGCAGTTCTTC
TRBV5-4	TRBJ1-2	NA	NA	CASSLDQGMGGYTF	TGTGCCAGCAGCTTGGATCAGGGAATGGGTGGCTACACCTTC
TRBV20-1	TRBJ2-7	TRBD1	once	CSQIGGNEQYF	TGCAGTCAAATAGGGGGCAACGAGCAGTACTTC
TRBV6-5	TRBJ1-2	TRBD1	NA	CASSRGRSYGYTF	TGTGCCAGCAGCAGGGGGCGGAGCTATGGCTACACCTTC
TRBV5-4	TRBJ2-4	TRBD1	NA	CASRPGQGSFGKNIQYF	TGTGCCAGCAGACCCGGACAGGGTAGCTTCGGCAAAAACATTCAGTACTTC
TRBV19	TRBJ2-2	TRBD1	NA	CASSIQGAFLNTGELFF	TGTGCCAGTAGTATACAGGGGGCTTTCTTGAACACCGGGGAGCTGTTTTTT
TRBV6-5	TRBJ1-5	TRBD1	NA	CASSYGGTGSQPQHF	TGTGCCAGCAGTTACGGAGGGACAGGTTCTCAGCCCCAGCATTTT
TRBV2	TRBJ1-1	NA	NA	CASSPGQKNTEAFF	TGTGCCAGCAGCCCTGGACAGAAGAACACTGAAGCTTTCTTT
TRBV3-1/TRBV3-2	TRBJ2-6	NA	NA	CASTQFAAGANVLTF	TGTGCCAGCACCCAATTTGCGGCTGGGGCCAACGTCCTGACTTTC
TRBV19	TRBJ1-5	TRBD1	once	CASSESYRGDLSNQPQHF	TGTGCCAGTAGCGAATCCTACAGGGGCGACCTTAGCAATCAGCCCCAGCATTTT
TRBV28	TRBJ2-3	NA	NA	CASSSRDTPLGTQYF	TGTGCCAGCAGTTCCCGGGACACTCCCTTAGGTACGCAGTATTTT
TRBV3-1/TRBV3-2	TRBJ1-5	NA	NA	CASSQGFQGGGQPQHF	TGTGCCAGCAGCCAAGGCTTCCAAGGGGGTGGTCAGCCCCAGCATTTT
TRBV21-1	TRBJ2-7	NA	NA	CASSAPGQRTYEQYF	TGTGCCAGCAGCGCACCGGGACAGAGAACCTACGAGCAGTACTTC
TRBV27	TRBJ2-3	TRBD1	NA	CASSLGQGTDTQYF	TGTGCCAGCAGTTTGGGACAGGGCACAGATACGCAGTATTTT
TRBV5-1	TRBJ2-7	TRBD2	NA	CASSYLAGANYEQYF	TGCGCCAGCAGCTACCTAGCGGGAGCCAACTACGAGCAGTACTTC
TRBV6-1	TRBJ1-3	NA	NA	CASSDQGGSGNTIYF	TGTGCCAGCAGTGACCAGGGTGGATCTGGAAACACCATATATTTT
TRBV3-1/TRBV3-2	TRBJ2-7	NA	NA	CASSRDNYEQYF	TGTGCCAGCAGCCGAGACAACTACGAGCAGTACTTC
TRBV11-2	TRBJ2-3	TRBD1	NA	CASSLRPGQGALDTQYF	TGTGCCAGCAGCTTACGACCGGGACAGGGGGCTTTAGATACGCAGTATTTT
TRBV5-1	TRBJ1-6	NA	NA	CASSFGGGGNSPLHF	TGCGCCAGCAGCTTCGGGGGAGGGGGTAATTCACCCCTCCACTTT
TRBV24-1	TRBJ2-1	TRBD1	once	CATSDPRTGSYNEQFF	TGTGCCACCAGTGATCCCCGGACAGGGTCCTACAATGAGCAGTTCTTC
TRBV12-5	TRBJ2-7	TRBD1	NA	CASGRDSYEQYF	TGTGCTAGTGGCCGGGACAGCTACGAGCAGTACTTC
TRBV4-1	TRBJ1-4	NA	NA	CASSRGGGNEKLFF	TGCGCCAGCAGTCGGGGTGGAGGGAATGAAAAACTGTTTTTT
TRBV9	TRBJ1-4	TRBD1	NA	CASSVTGQGNIYDEKLFF	TGTGCCAGCAGCGTTACGGGACAGGGCAATATATATGATGAAAAACTGTTTTTT
TRBV6-5	TRBJ2-7	TRBD1	NA	CASRDAGTGFYEQYF	TGTGCCAGCAGGGACGCCGGGACAGGATTTTACGAGCAGTACTTC
TRBV3-1/TRBV3-2	TRBJ2-7	TRBD2	NA	CASSQYLAGASYEQYF	TGTGCCAGCAGCCAATATCTAGCGGGGGCCTCCTACGAGCAGTACTTC
TRBV2	TRBJ1-5	NA	NA	CASLPGAINQPQHF	TGTGCCAGCCTACCAGGGGCGATTAATCAGCCCCAGCATTTT
TRBV27	TRBJ2-2	TRBD2	NA	CASRRTSGSNGELFF	TGTGCCAGCAGACGGACTAGCGGGAGCAACGGGGAGCTGTTTTTT
TRBV19	TRBJ1-1	NA	NA	CASSILGLEAFF	TGTGCCAGTAGTATACTCGGACTTGAAGCTTTCTTT
TRBV7-2	TRBJ2-1	NA	NA	CASSLSAGNNEQFF	TGTGCCAGCAGCTTATCGGCGGGAAACAATGAGCAGTTCTTC
TRBV28	TRBJ2-2	TRBD1	NA	CASSSLRGQGVTGELFF	TGTGCCAGCAGTTCCCTGCGGGGACAGGGGGTAACCGGGGAGCTGTTTTTT
TRBV7-9	TRBJ1-5	NA	NA	CASRGAGNQPQHF	TGTGCCAGCAGAGGGGCAGGTAATCAGCCCCAGCATTTT
TRBV6-5	TRBJ1-2	TRBD1	NA	CASSRHPDRAGYTF	TGTGCCAGCAGCCGACACCCGGACAGGGCGGGCTACACCTTC
TRBV15	TRBJ2-7	NA	NA	CATSRDLRQFYEQYF	TGTGCCACCAGCAGAGATTTGAGGCAGTTCTACGAGCAGTACTTC
TRBV19	TRBJ1-5	TRBD1	NA	CASSRQGYWDQPQHF	TGTGCCAGTAGCCGACAGGGATATTGGGATCAGCCCCAGCATTTT
TRBV9	TRBJ2-5	TRBD2	NA	CASSARLAGGQETQYF	TGTGCCAGCAGCGCCCGACTAGCGGGAGGACAAGAGACCCAGTACTTC
TRBV18	TRBJ2-7	TRBD1	NA	CASSRTGFEQYF	TGTGCCAGCTCCCGGACAGGCTTCGAGCAGTACTTC
TRBV7-7	TRBJ2-2	NA	NA	CASSANRAPRGTGELFF	TGTGCCAGCAGCGCAAACAGGGCACCTCGAGGCACCGGGGAGCTGTTTTTT
TRBV29-1	TRBJ2-1	TRBD2	NA	CSAEAGSEQFF	TGCAGCGCCGAAGCGGGGAGTGAGCAGTTCTTC
TRBV10-3	TRBJ2-5	TRBD2	NA	CAITGGPGETQYF	TGTGCCATCACGGGGGGGCCGGGGGAGACCCAGTACTTC
TRBV27	TRBJ2-7	TRBD2	NA	CASSPSRGGRWYEQYF	TGTGCCAGCAGCCCTTCCCGGGGCGGGAGGTGGTACGAGCAGTACTTC